The T cell receptor (beta chain) described here comes from a study of shared clonotypes between healthy human individuals. V was pared by 6 bases and J by 9 bases, with 15 bases between. Germline V gene lookup returns CDR1 MNHEY and CDR2 SMNVEV (reference sequence). The CDR3 sequence is 13 residues long. Assay used: immunoSEQ multiplex PCR; TCRdb lists only in-frame clones, some missing. This sample has 800,000 to 1,200,000 clones, with around 82% found just once. The specimen sequenced was memory CD4+ T cells from PBMCs. Subset meaning: CD45RA-negative fraction. This clonotype originated in a man aged 18-30 years in good health. Some clones in this sample may be carry-over from other donors' samples. The rearrangement uses TRBV27 and TRBJ2-1, with D perhaps being TRBD1 or TRBD2 (5 bases each). The CDR3 loop reads CASREGPASEQFF. The DNA of the CDR3 is TGTGCCAGCAGAGAGGGACCAGCAAGTGAGCAGTTCTTC.